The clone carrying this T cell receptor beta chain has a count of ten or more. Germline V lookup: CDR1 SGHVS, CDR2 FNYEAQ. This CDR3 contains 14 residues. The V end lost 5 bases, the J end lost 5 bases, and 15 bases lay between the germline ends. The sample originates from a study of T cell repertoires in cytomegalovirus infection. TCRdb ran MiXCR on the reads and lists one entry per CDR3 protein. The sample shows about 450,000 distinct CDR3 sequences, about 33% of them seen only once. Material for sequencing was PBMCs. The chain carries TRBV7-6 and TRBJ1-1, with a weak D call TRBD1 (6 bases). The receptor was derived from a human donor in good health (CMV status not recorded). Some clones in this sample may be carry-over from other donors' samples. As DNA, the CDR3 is TGTGCCAGCAGCCCAGCGGGGGGGCGTACTGAAGCTTTCTTT. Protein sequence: CASSPAGGRTEAFF.